This entry lists 20 T cell receptor beta chains sequenced from one sample in a study of graft-versus-host responses after intestinal transplantation. Sequencing was performed with immunoSEQ multiplex PCR; in TCRdb, only in-frame clones are kept and a portion is missing. The table includes about 90,000 clones, 80% to 95% detected once. These receptors have no known antigen. This sample comprised unstimulated CD4+ T cells sorted from spleen or lymph node cells, obtained before transplant. The source is a human donor who was the organ donor for an intestinal transplant.

The rearrangement uses TRBV2 and TRBJ1-5; TRBD1 aligns across 7 bases. V lost 8 bases to trimming and J lost 4 bases; unmatched junction nucleotides: 5. The CDR3 is 13 residues long. Germline values: CDR1 SNHLY, CDR2 FYNNEI. This CDR3 reads CASRDSLNQPQHF. The DNA of the CDR3 is TGTGCCAGCCGGGACAGCCTAAATCAGCCCCAGCATTTT.

The chain carries TRBV4-2 and TRBJ2-7, with 9 bases aligning to TRBD2. V lost 0 bases and J lost 2; bases outside the gene matches: 2. Germline V gene data show CDR1 as LGHNA and CDR2 as YNFKEQ. This CDR3 is built from 15 residues. As DNA, the CDR3 is TGTGCCAGCAGCCAAGAGCAGCGGGGGGCCTACGAGCAGTACTTC. Translating gives CASSQEQRGAYEQYF.

The V call is TRBV28, the J call TRBJ2-7, with TRBD1 matching over 8 bases. V trimming: 7 bases; J trimming: 0 bases; junction bases outside the gene matches: 14. Germline CDR1 reads MDHEN; CDR2 reads SYDVKM. This CDR3 region has 17 residues. DNA for the CDR3: TGTGCCAGCACCCGCCCCCCGGGACAGGTCAGCTCCTACGAGCAGTACTTC. Amino acids: CASTRPPGQVSSYEQYF.

The chain links TRBV10-1 to TRBJ2-3; 10 bases fit TRBD2. V lost 3 bases and J lost 1; bases outside the gene matches: 1. Germline CDR1 reads WNHNN; CDR2 reads SYGVQD (reference sequence). This CDR3 has 15 amino acids. This chain's CDR3 is CASSEGLAGTDTQYF. CDR3 sequence (DNA): TGCGCCAGCAGTGAAGGACTAGCGGGCACAGATACGCAGTATTTT.

The chain joins TRBV10-1 to TRBJ2-1; TRBD2 matches at 9 bases. This CDR3 is built from 12 residues. Germline V gene sequence: CDR1 WNHNN, CDR2 SYGVQD (reference sequence). The trim removed 4 bases at V and 12 bases at J, leaving 4 bases unmatched. CDR3 coding DNA: TGCGCCAGCAGTGTCAATAGCGGGGGGCAGTTCTTC. Encoded protein: CASSVNSGGQFF.

V and J are TRBV23-1 and TRBJ1-2; tentatively, D is TRBD1 (5 bases). TRBV23-1 is an open reading frame whose function is uncertain. CDR3 length: 13 residues. With 3 bases removed from V and 6 bases from J, the gap between germline ends came to 11 bases. The CDR3: CASSQQGVDGYTF. The CDR3 DNA is TGCGCCAGCAGTCAGCAGGGTGTGGATGGCTACACCTTC.

V and J are TRBV25-1 and TRBJ2-1; 8 nucleotides line up with TRBD2. The CDR3 sequence is 15 residues long. With 5 bases clipped from V and 3 bases from J, the junction kept 6 bases outside the gene matches. Germline values: CDR1 MGHDK, CDR2 SYGVNS. The CDR3 loop is CASSKTGTSYNEQFF. The CDR3 DNA reads TGTGCCAGCAGTAAAACCGGGACTAGCTACAATGAGCAGTTCTTC.

This chain links TRBV10-3 with TRBJ1-3; tentatively, D is TRBD1 (5 bases). CDR1 is ENHRY, CDR2 SYGVKD, per germline. The CDR3 contains 17 residues. The ends were cut back, 3 bases at V and 2 bases at J, with 17 bases in the middle. Here the CDR3 reads CAISEHDLQVPGNTIYF. DNA for the CDR3: TGTGCCATCAGTGAACACGATCTACAGGTCCCTGGAAACACCATATATTTT.

The V gene is TRBV14, the J gene TRBJ1-6; D is unclear. The CDR3 has 13 amino acids. Germline V gene lookup returns CDR1 SGHDN and CDR2 FVKESK. The germline V and J ends were trimmed by 0 bases and 8 bases, with 5 bases remaining between them. The CDR3, as DNA: TGTGCCAGCAGCCAAGATCTCTATTCACCCCTCCACTTT. Protein product: CASSQDLYSPLHF. Filled out from reference TRBV14 and TRBJ1-6, the complete variable domain reads EAGVTQFPSHSVIEKGQTVTLRCDPISGHDNLYWYRRVMGKEIKFLLHFVKESKQDESGMPNNRFLAERTGGTYSTLKVQPAELEDSGVYFCASSQDLYSPLHFGNGTRLTVT.

The rearrangement uses TRBV7-9 and TRBJ1-1; 7 positions agree with TRBD1. Germline trimming cut 4 bases from V and 0 bases from J; bases unmatched to any gene: 8. There are 16 residues in the CDR3. Germline values: CDR1 SEHNR, CDR2 FQNEAQ (reference sequence). This CDR3 reads CASSSTTGQLNTEAFF. Written as DNA, the CDR3 is TGTGCCAGCAGCTCCACCACGGGACAGCTGAACACTGAAGCTTTCTTT.

The V gene is TRBV7-3, the J gene TRBJ2-7; possible D gene TRBD2, 5 bases. The CDR3 length is 14 residues. The ends were cut back, 3 bases at V and 4 bases at J, with 13 bases in the middle. From germline, CDR1 is SGHTA and CDR2 FQGTGA. CDR3 nucleotide sequence: TGTGCCAGCAGCTTCGGACCGGAGGCGTACGAGCAGTACTTC. Its translation is CASSFGPEAYEQYF.

The chain recombines TRBV12-5 with TRBJ1-1; 9 positions match TRBD1. From germline, CDR1 is LGHNT and CDR2 FRNRAP. V lost 5 bases to trimming and J lost 6 bases; unmatched junction nucleotides: 4. The CDR3 contains 13 residues. CDR3 sequence (DNA): TGTGCTAGTGGTGCCGGGACAGGGCCTGAAGCTTTCTTT. This codes for CASGAGTGPEAFF.

This rearrangement joins TRBV7-9 to TRBJ2-5; unclear D gene. Between the trimmed V and J ends, which lost 5 bases and 4 bases, there was a span of 8 bases. CDR3 length: 12 residues. Germline V gene data show CDR1 as SEHNR and CDR2 as FQNEAQ (reference sequence). The CDR3 reads CASSQTIETQYF. CDR3 bases: TGTGCCAGCAGCCAAACTATAGAGACCCAGTACTTC.

The rearrangement joins TRBV28 to TRBJ2-1; D is possibly TRBD1 (6 bases). The CDR3 sequence is 16 residues long. Germline V gene data show CDR1 as MDHEN and CDR2 as SYDVKM. Trimming took 4 bases from V and 4 from J, leaving 17 bases between them. The CDR3 reads CASSSPGHSYYNEQFF. The DNA of the CDR3 is TGTGCCAGCAGTTCCCCGGGACACTCTTATTACAATGAGCAGTTCTTC.

J is TRBJ2-1 and V is TRBV11-2; D gene uncertain. Trimming removed 3 bases from V and 2 bases from J, with 11 bases in between. Per germline, CDR1 SGHAT and CDR2 FQNNGV. The CDR3 runs to 15 residues. The chain's CDR3 is CASSFRSGAYNEQFF. DNA for the CDR3: TGTGCCAGCAGCTTTCGGAGTGGCGCCTACAATGAGCAGTTCTTC.

This clone has just a few counts. This chain links TRBV29-1 with TRBJ1-5, with D maybe TRBD1 (6 bases). V was trimmed by 6 bases and J by 5 bases, leaving 14 bases between them. The CDR3 is made up of 13 amino acids. Germline V gives CDR1 SQVTM, CDR2 ANQGSEA. CDR3 coding DNA: TGCAGCGTCGGGGCGACAGGCGATCAGCCCCAGCATTTT. As protein: CSVGATGDQPQHF.

The V call is TRBV5-6, the J call TRBJ1-2; 9 nucleotides align to TRBD1. Germline V gene sequence: CDR1 SGHDT, CDR2 YYEEEE. CDR3 size: 16 residues. After removal of 0 bases from V and 7 bases from J, the junction contained 10 bases not matched to a gene. As DNA, the CDR3 is TGTGCCAGCAGCTTGGGGAAGGGTCTGACAGGGGGTGGCTACACCTTC. Translating gives CASSLGKGLTGGGYTF.

The V call is TRBV29-1, the J call TRBJ1-2; TRBD1 matches at 8 bases. The germline gives CDR1 SQVTM, CDR2 ANQGSEA. J lost 6 bases, V lost 5 bases, and 8 bases had no gene match. This CDR3 region has 13 residues. CDR3 sequence: CSVRGQGENGYTF. The CDR3 bases are TGCAGCGTTCGTGGACAGGGAGAAAATGGCTACACCTTC.

This sequence joins TRBV4-1 and TRBJ2-7; 15 bases align to TRBD2. CDR1 MGHRA and CDR2 YSYEKL come from the germline V gene. The CDR3 spans 18 residues. Germline trimming cut 4 bases from V and 0 bases from J; bases unmatched to any gene: 7. This chain's CDR3 is CASSPGTSGGPVSYEQYF. Written as DNA, the CDR3 is TGCGCCAGCAGCCCCGGGACTAGCGGGGGGCCCGTCTCCTACGAGCAGTACTTC.

The chain joins TRBV4-2 to TRBJ2-5; D is unresolved. Trimming cost V 0 bases and J 4 bases, with 12 bases left between them. The CDR3 runs to 15 residues. The germline V gene has CDR1 LGHNA and CDR2 YNFKEQ. CDR3 sequence (DNA): TGTGCCAGCAGCCAAGAAACAGAAACCCCAGAGACCCAGTACTTC. This encodes CASSQETETPETQYF.